This T cell receptor (beta chain) is drawn from a study of cytomegalovirus exposure and HLA in healthy donors. CDR3 length equals 11 residues. V was shortened by 7 bases and J by 7 bases, with 10 bases between the two germline ends. CDR1 and CDR2 (germline): MNHEY, SVGAGI. Study-wide results and limits: In a later analysis, TCR association rates varied by HLA locus: DRB1 most, HLA-C fewest.

60 Vbeta and 13 Jbeta primers were used in PCR. Assay: immunoSEQ multiplex PCR; the TCRdb copy retains only in-frame clones and omits some. The sample comprises about 140,000 clones, approximately 8.9% of which are singletons, and roughly 7.2% rests with the top ten. Donors likely had unrecorded immune exposures despite being nominally healthy when sampled. Comment on this clone: Its antigen is undetermined.

Sequencing was carried out using PBMCs. The chain links TRBV6-5 to TRBJ2-5, with D maybe TRBD1 (6 bases). This sequence was found in a woman between 35 and 50 years old in good health and CMV-seropositive. The chain's CDR3 is CASTQQGTQYF. The CDR3 DNA reads TGTGCCAGCACGCAACAGGGGACCCAGTACTTC.